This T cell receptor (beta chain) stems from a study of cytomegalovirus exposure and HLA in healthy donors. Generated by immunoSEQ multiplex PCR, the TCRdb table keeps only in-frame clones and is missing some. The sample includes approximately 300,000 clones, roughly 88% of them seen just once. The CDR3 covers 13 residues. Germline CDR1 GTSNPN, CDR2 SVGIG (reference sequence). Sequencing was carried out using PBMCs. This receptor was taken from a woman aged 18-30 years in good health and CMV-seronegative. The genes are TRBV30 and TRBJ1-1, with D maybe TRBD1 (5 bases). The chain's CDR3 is CAPIAGLRFEAFF. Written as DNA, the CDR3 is TGTGCTCCCATTGCGGGACTCCGCTTTGAAGCTTTCTTT.